The following is a TCR beta chain sequence with its context. The antigen remains unidentified. Expressed TCRB transcripts were sequenced after all isolated RNA was converted to cDNA. Naive, central memory and regulatory T cell samples yielded roughly 3.5 million reads on average. Sequencing was performed with immunoSEQ multiplex PCR; in TCRdb, only in-frame clones are kept and a portion is missing. The table lists around 290,000 clones, roughly 8% of them singletons, with 0.9% to 1.2% in the top ten. The germline V gene encodes CDR1 SEHNR and CDR2 FQNEAQ (reference sequence). V was shortened by 0 bases and J by 4 bases, with 12 bases between the two germline ends. This CDR3 comprises 15 residues. The sample comes from a study of beta chain features in type 1 diabetes. Study-wide results and limits: VDJ junctions sequenced from type 1 diabetes patients showed fewer insertions and more deletions. With patients and controls alike, PCR might favor shorter templates to an equal degree.

This sequence originates from a woman younger than 35 in good health. This chain uses TRBV7-9 with TRBJ1-2; possibly TRBD1 for D (5 bases). Specimen: central memory CD4+ T cells from blood. The CDR3 here is CASSLARGLIYGYTF. CDR3 bases: TGTGCCAGCAGCTTAGCGAGGGGCCTGATCTATGGCTACACCTTC.